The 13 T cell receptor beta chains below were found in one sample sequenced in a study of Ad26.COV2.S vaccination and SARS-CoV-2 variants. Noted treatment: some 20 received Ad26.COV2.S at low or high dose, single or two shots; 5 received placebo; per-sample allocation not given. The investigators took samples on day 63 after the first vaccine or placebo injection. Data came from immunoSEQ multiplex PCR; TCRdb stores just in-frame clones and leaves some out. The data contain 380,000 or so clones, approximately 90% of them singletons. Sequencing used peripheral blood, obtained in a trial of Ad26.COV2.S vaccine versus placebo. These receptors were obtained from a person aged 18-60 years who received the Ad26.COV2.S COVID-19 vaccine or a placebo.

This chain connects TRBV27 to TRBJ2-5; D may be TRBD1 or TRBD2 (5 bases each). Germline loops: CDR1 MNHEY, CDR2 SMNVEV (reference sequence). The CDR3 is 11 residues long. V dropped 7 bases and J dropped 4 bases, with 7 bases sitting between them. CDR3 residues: CASMRGETQYF. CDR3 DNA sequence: TGTGCCAGCATGAGGGGAGAGACCCAGTACTTC.

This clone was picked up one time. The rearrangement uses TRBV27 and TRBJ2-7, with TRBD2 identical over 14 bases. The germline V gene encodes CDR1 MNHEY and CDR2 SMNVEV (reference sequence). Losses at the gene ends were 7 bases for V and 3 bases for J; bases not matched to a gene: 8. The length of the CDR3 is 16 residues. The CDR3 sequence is CASKTSGRDESYEQYF. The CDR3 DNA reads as TGTGCCAGCAAGACTAGCGGGAGGGATGAGAGCTACGAGCAGTACTTC.

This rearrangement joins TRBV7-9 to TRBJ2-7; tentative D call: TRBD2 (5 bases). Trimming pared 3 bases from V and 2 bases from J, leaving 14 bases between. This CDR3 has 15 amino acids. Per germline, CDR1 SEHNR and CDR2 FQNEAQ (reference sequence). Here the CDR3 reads CASSLQQRRTYEQYF. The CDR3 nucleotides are TGTGCCAGCAGCTTGCAGCAGCGGCGGACCTACGAGCAGTACTTC.

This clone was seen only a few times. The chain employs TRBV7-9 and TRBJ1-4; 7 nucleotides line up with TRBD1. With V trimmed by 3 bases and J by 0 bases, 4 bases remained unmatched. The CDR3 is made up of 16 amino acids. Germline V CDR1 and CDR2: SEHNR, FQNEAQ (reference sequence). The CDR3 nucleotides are TGTGCCAGCAGCTTCTTTCAGGGGGCAACTAATGAAAAACTGTTTTTT. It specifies CASSFFQGATNEKLFF.

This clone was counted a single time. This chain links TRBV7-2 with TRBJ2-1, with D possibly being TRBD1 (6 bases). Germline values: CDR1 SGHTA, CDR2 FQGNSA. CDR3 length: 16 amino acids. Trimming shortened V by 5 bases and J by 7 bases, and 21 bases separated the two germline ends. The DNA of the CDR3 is TGTGCCAGCAGCCTTATCGTCTGGGGGCGAACGAATGAGCAGTTCTTC. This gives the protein CASSLIVWGRTNEQFF.

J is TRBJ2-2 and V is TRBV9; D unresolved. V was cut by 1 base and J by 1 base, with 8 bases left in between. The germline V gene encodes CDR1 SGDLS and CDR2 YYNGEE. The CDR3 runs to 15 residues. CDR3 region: CASSVFSGNTGELFF. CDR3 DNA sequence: TGTGCCAGCAGCGTATTCTCAGGGAACACCGGGGAGCTGTTTTTT.

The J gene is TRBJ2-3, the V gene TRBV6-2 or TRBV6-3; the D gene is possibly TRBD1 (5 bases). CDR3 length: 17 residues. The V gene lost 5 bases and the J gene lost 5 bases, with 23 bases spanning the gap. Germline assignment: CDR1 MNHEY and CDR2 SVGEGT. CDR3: CASSHPSGLRLEDTQYF. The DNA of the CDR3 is TGTGCCAGCAGTCACCCATCAGGGTTGAGGTTGGAAGATACGCAGTATTTT.

The CDR3 here is CASSVQGYTAQHF. CDR3 sequence (DNA): TGTGCCAGCAGTGTACAGGGGTATACGGCCCAGCATTTT. The V gene is TRBV27, the J gene TRBJ1-5, with 7 bases matching TRBD1. Trimming removed 5 bases from V and 11 bases from J; junction bases left unmatched: 9. CDR3 size: 13 residues. Germline V gives CDR1 MNHEY, CDR2 SMNVEV (reference sequence).

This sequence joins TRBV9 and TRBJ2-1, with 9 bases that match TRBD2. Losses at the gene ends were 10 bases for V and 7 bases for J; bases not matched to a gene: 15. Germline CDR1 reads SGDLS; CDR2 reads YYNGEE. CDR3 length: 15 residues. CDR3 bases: TGTGCCCGCCGCGTAGGGCGGGGGGGGAGAAATGAGCAGTTCTTC. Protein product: CARRVGRGGRNEQFF. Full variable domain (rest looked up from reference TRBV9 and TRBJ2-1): DSGVTQTPKHLITATGQRVTLRCSPRSGDLSVYWYQQSLDQGLQFLIQYYNGEERAKGNILERFSAQQFPDLHSELNLSSLELGDSALYFCARRVGRGGRNEQFFGPGTRLTVL.

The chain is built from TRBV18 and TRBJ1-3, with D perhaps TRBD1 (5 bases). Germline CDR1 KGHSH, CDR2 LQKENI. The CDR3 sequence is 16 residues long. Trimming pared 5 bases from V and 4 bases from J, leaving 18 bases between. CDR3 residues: CASSGGPGTTGNTIYF. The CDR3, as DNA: TGTGCCAGCTCAGGAGGCCCCGGGACCACGGGAAACACCATATATTTT.

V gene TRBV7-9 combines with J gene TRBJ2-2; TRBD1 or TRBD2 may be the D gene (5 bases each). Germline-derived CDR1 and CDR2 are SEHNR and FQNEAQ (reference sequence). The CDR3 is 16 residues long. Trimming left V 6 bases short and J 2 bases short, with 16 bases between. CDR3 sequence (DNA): TGTGCCAGCAGGCCACCCGGGACGGTTAACACCGGGGAGCTGTTTTTT. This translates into CASRPPGTVNTGELFF.

The CDR3 reads CASSLGGLEVTQYF. In nucleotides, the CDR3 is TGTGCCAGCAGCTTAGGTGGACTAGAGGTGACCCAGTACTTC. The chain carries TRBV11-1 and TRBJ2-5; 7 bases map to TRBD2. Germline V gene lookup returns CDR1 SGHAT and CDR2 FQDESV (reference sequence). The V segment lost 1 base and the J segment 7 bases; nucleotides outside the gene matches: 6. The CDR3 sequence is 14 residues long.

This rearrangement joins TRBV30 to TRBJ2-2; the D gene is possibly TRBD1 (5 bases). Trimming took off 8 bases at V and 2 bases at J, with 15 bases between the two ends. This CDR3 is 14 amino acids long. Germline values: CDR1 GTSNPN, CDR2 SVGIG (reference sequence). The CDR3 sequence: CARAAGRNTGELFF. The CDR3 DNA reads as TGTGCCCGGGCGGCAGGGCGTAACACCGGGGAGCTGTTTTTT.